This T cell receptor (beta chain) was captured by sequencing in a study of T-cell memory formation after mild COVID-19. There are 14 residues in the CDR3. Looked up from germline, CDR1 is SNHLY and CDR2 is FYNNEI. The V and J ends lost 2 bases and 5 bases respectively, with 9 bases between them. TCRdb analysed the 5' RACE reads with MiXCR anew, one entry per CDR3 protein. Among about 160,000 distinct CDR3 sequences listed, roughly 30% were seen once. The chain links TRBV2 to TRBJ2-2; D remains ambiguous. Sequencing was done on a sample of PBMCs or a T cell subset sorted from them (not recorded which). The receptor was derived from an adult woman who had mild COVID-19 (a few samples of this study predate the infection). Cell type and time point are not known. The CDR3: CASSEISSTGELFF. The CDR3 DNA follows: TGTGCCAGCAGTGAAATCTCTAGTACCGGGGAGCTGTTTTTT.